The 28 T cell receptor beta chains below all came from one sample that was sequenced in a study of T-cell memory formation after mild COVID-19. Each CDR3 protein gets one entry after TCRdb re-called the 5' RACE reads with MiXCR. The sample has hundreds of thousands of distinct CDR3 sequences; roughly 20% are singletons. The sequenced sample was PBMCs or a T cell subset sorted from them (not recorded which). The receptor source for this set is an adult woman who had mild COVID-19 (a few samples of this study predate the infection). Cell type and time point are not known.

The CDR3 region is CASSVGEEETQYF. CDR3 sequence (DNA): TGTGCCAGCAGCGTAGGAGAGGAAGAGACCCAGTACTTC. V and J are TRBV9 and TRBJ2-5, with D hard to call. This CDR3 is 13 amino acids long. The V gene lost 0 bases and the J gene lost 3 bases, with 6 bases spanning the gap. From germline, CDR1 is SGDLS and CDR2 YYNGEE.

This clonotype was seen only a few times. A junction boundary mismatches the germline segment, possibly from a read error. The genes are TRBV7-3 and TRBJ2-1, with D perhaps TRBD1 or TRBD2 (5 bases each). The CDR3 length is 15 residues. The germline V gene has CDR1 SGHTA and CDR2 FQGTGA. The DNA for the CDR3 is TGTGCCAGCAGTTTAAGCCGGGACGGTTACAATGAGCAGTTCTTC. Translating it yields CASSLSRDGYNEQFF.

This clonotype was recorded a few times. The chain has TRBV9 and TRBJ2-1; 8 nucleotides line up with TRBD2. The CDR3 contains 16 residues. In germline, CDR1 is SGDLS, CDR2 YYNGEE. The V segment lost 3 bases and the J segment 4 bases; nucleotides outside the gene matches: 9. The CDR3 here is CASSGLAGKLYNEQFF. The DNA for the CDR3 is TGTGCCAGCAGCGGATTAGCGGGGAAGCTATACAATGAGCAGTTCTTC. Using reference TRBV9 and TRBJ2-1 for the parts outside the CDR3, the full variable domain is DSGVTQTPKHLITATGQRVTLRCSPRSGDLSVYWYQQSLDQGLQFLIQYYNGEERAKGNILERFSAQQFPDLHSELNLSSLELGDSALYFCASSGLAGKLYNEQFFGPGTRLTVL.

This clonotype was seen just once. The genes are TRBV20-1 and TRBJ1-1; D is uncertain. Germline V CDR1 and CDR2: DFQATT, SNEGSKA (reference sequence). This CDR3 contains 14 residues. The V end lost 5 bases, the J end lost 4 bases, and 17 bases lay between the germline ends. CDR3 nucleotide sequence: TGCAGTGCTGTCCTAGGACGGATGAGCACTGAAGCTTTCTTT. Its protein product is CSAVLGRMSTEAFF.

This clonotype was picked up a small number of times. The V and J genes are TRBV6-6 and TRBJ2-1; 7 nucleotides match TRBD2. Germline CDR1 and CDR2: MNHNY and SVGAGI (reference sequence). The CDR3 covers 14 residues. The ends lost 4 bases at V and 4 bases at J; junction bases unmatched: 4. CDR3 sequence: CASSSSGIYNEQFF. The CDR3 coding sequence is TGTGCCAGCAGTTCTAGCGGTATTTACAATGAGCAGTTCTTC.

This clonotype was detected only a few times. This chain links TRBV5-5 with TRBJ2-7; D is undetermined. The CDR3 is 11 residues long. Germline CDR1 SGHKS, CDR2 YYEKEE (reference sequence). V was shortened by 2 bases and J by 7 bases, with 7 bases between the two germline ends. The CDR3 bases are TGTGCCAGCAGCTTCCTTCAGGAGCAGTACTTC. Protein: CASSFLQEQYF.

The J gene is TRBJ2-1, the V gene TRBV10-3; TRBD2 aligns across 8 bases. The CDR3 is 13 amino acids. Germline trimming cut 4 bases from V and 9 bases from J; bases unmatched to any gene: 5. CDR1 is ENHRY and CDR2 is SYGVKD in the germline V gene. The chain's CDR3 is CAISVRGASEQFF. In DNA form, the CDR3 reads TGTGCCATCAGTGTGCGGGGGGCGAGTGAGCAGTTCTTC.

The J gene is TRBJ2-3, the V gene TRBV5-1, with TRBD1 matching over 10 bases. Losses at the gene ends were 5 bases for V and 3 bases for J; bases not matched to a gene: 6. The CDR3 extends over 15 amino acids. Looked up from germline, CDR1 is SGHRS and CDR2 is YFSETQ. The CDR3 DNA sequence: TGCGCCAGCAGACCGGGACAGGGGTGGACAGATACGCAGTATTTT. Translating gives CASRPGQGWTDTQYF.

This chain uses TRBV9 with TRBJ1-1, with TRBD1 as a possible D gene (5 bases). Germline CDR1 is SGDLS and CDR2 is YYNGEE. The ends were cut back, 2 bases at V and 4 bases at J, with 12 bases in the middle. This CDR3 contains 14 residues. CDR3 nucleotides: TGTGCCAGCAGCGTTGACAGTCTCGGCACTGAAGCTTTCTTT. It codes for CASSVDSLGTEAFF.

This clonotype has more than one count but fewer than ten. V is TRBV15 and J is TRBJ2-1, with 13 bases lining up with TRBD2. This CDR3 is built from 14 residues. The trim removed 8 bases at V and 8 bases at J, leaving 6 bases unmatched. The germline CDR1 and CDR2 sequences are LNHNV and YYDKDF (reference sequence). The CDR3 region has the DNA TGTGCCACCCGGACTAGCGGGAGTTTGGATGAGCAGTTCTTC. It encodes CATRTSGSLDEQFF.

The chain is built from TRBV7-8 and TRBJ2-1; 11 bases are shared with TRBD2. Losses at the gene ends were 6 bases for V and 10 bases for J; bases not matched to a gene: 8. CDR3 size: 14 residues. Germline V gene lookup returns CDR1 SGHVS and CDR2 FQNEAQ. The CDR3 loop reads CASRLAGAFGEQFF. The CDR3 region has the DNA TGTGCCAGCAGACTAGCGGGGGCGTTCGGGGAGCAGTTCTTC. Full variable domain (outside the CDR3, taken from reference TRBV7-8 and TRBJ2-1): GAGVSQSPRYKVAKRGQDVALRCDPISGHVSLFWYQQALGQGPEFLTYFQNEAQLDKSGLPSDRFFAERPEGSVSTLKIQRTQQEDSAVYLCASRLAGAFGEQFFGPGTRLTVL.

The sample holds many counts of this clonotype. The chain is built from TRBV7-9 and TRBJ2-7; D is ambiguous. The CDR3 sequence is 12 residues long. Germline values: CDR1 SEHNR, CDR2 FQNEAQ (reference sequence). The V end was cut by 2 bases, the J end by 0 bases, with 2 bases between. The CDR3 reads CASSLNSYEQYF. In DNA form, the CDR3 reads TGTGCCAGCAGCTTAAACTCCTACGAGCAGTACTTC.

J is TRBJ2-3 and V is TRBV20-1, with a weak D call TRBD2 (6 bases). The length of the CDR3 is 15 residues. V lost 0 bases and J 1 base, leaving 11 bases between the germline ends. The germline V gene has CDR1 DFQATT and CDR2 SNEGSKA (reference sequence). The CDR3 region is CSARDGGKGTDTQYF. The CDR3 DNA reads TGCAGTGCTAGAGATGGAGGGAAGGGCACAGATACGCAGTATTTT.

This clonotype showed up just a few times. The chain carries TRBV6-6 and TRBJ1-5; D remains unclear. Germline lookup yields CDR1 MNHNY and CDR2 SVGAGI (reference sequence). This CDR3 is 12 amino acids long. With 2 bases removed from V and 3 bases from J, the gap between germline ends came to 2 bases. CDR3 loop: CASSYNNQPQHF. CDR3 DNA: TGTGCCAGCAGTTACAACAATCAGCCCCAGCATTTT.

This rearrangement joins TRBV27 to TRBJ2-5; 10 bases fit TRBD1. Germline lookup yields CDR1 MNHEY and CDR2 SMNVEV (reference sequence). The CDR3 contains 13 residues. Losses at the gene ends were 9 bases for V and 14 bases for J; bases not matched to a gene: 15. The DNA for the CDR3 is TGTGCCAGTACCACCTCGGGACAGGGGTCTCTCTACTTC. It translates to CASTTSGQGSLYF.

This clonotype was detected ten times or more. This chain's CDR3 is CASTSWEGNYNEQFF. CDR3 in DNA: TGTGCCAGCACCTCATGGGAGGGGAATTACAATGAGCAGTTCTTC. V is TRBV12-3 or TRBV12-4 and J is TRBJ2-1; 7 nucleotides line up with TRBD2. V shed 7 bases, J shed 4 bases, and the junction held 10 bases outside the gene matches. CDR3 length equals 15 residues.

This clonotype was found a few times. This sequence joins TRBV4-2 and TRBJ2-3; D ambiguous. Trimming removed 0 bases from V and 4 bases from J, with 11 bases in between. In germline, CDR1 is LGHNA, CDR2 YNFKEQ. The CDR3 loop spans 15 amino acids. CDR3 DNA sequence: TGTGCCAGCAGCCAAGAGGTGGGCGAATCAGATACGCAGTATTTT. This codes for CASSQEVGESDTQYF.

This sequence joins TRBV2 and TRBJ1-1; 8 positions match TRBD1. J was trimmed by 0 bases and V by 4 bases; bases with no gene match: 4. The CDR3 loop spans 15 amino acids. The germline gives CDR1 SNHLY, CDR2 FYNNEI. The CDR3 DNA reads as TGTGCCAGCAGTGTCCGACAGGGGATGAACACTGAAGCTTTCTTT. Amino acids: CASSVRQGMNTEAFF.

Note on this clonotype: One junction end does not reproduce the germline sequence, and a read error may be involved. The DNA of the CDR3 is TGTGCCTGCAGCCAAGCCGGGGGCGGCTACGAGCAGTACTTC. Translated, it gives CACSQAGGGYEQYF. The chain links TRBV4-2 to TRBJ2-7; D could derive from TRBD1 or TRBD2 (6 bases each). The CDR3 has 14 amino acids. The germline CDR1 and CDR2 sequences are LGHNA and YNFKEQ.

This clonotype was recorded many times. CDR3 residues: CASRRRSEEQYF. The CDR3 nucleotides are TGTGCCAGCAGGAGGAGGTCGGAAGAGCAGTACTTC. The gene calls are TRBV6-2 or TRBV6-3 and TRBJ2-7; tentative D call: TRBD2 (5 bases). With 6 bases removed from V and 7 bases from J, the gap between germline ends came to 13 bases. The CDR3 length is 12 residues. Germline loops: CDR1 MNHEY, CDR2 SVGEGT.

This clonotype was seen more than once but under ten times. This rearrangement joins TRBV2 to TRBJ1-6; D not resolved. The V end lost 4 bases, the J end lost 7 bases, and 8 bases lay between the germline ends. The CDR3 runs 13 residues. CDR1 and CDR2 from the germline V gene are SNHLY and FYNNEI. The CDR3 region is CASSGSGNSPLHF. The CDR3 DNA reads as TGTGCCAGCAGTGGTAGTGGGAATTCACCCCTCCACTTT.

The rearrangement links TRBV12-3 or TRBV12-4 to TRBJ2-5; D ambiguous. Trimming cost V 5 bases and J 5 bases, with 15 bases left between them. This CDR3 is built from 14 residues. The CDR3 DNA follows: TGTGCCAGCAGTACCCCATACCTCCATGAGACCCAGTACTTC. Residues: CASSTPYLHETQYF.

V is TRBV14 and J is TRBJ2-7; maybe TRBD2 (6 bases). There are 12 residues in the CDR3. Germline V gene lookup returns CDR1 SGHDN and CDR2 FVKESK. V shed 1 base and J shed 11 bases, with 12 bases lying between them. The CDR3 protein is CASSQGWTGEYF. The CDR3 DNA sequence: TGTGCCAGCAGCCAAGGGTGGACGGGGGAGTACTTC.

This chain's CDR3 is CASSLRDGYNSPLHF. The CDR3, as DNA: TGTGCCAGTAGCCTCCGGGACGGCTATAATTCACCCCTCCACTTT. The V gene is TRBV19, the J gene TRBJ1-6, with D possibly matching TRBD1 (5 bases). The CDR3 extends over 15 amino acids. The germline V and J ends were trimmed by 6 bases and 3 bases, with 12 bases remaining between them. CDR1 is LNHDA, CDR2 SQIVND, per germline (reference sequence).

This rearrangement joins TRBV29-1 to TRBJ2-7, with D uncertain. The germline V gene encodes CDR1 SQVTM and CDR2 ANQGSEA. V lost 5 bases to trimming and J lost 2 bases, with 7 bases between them. CDR3 length equals 11 residues. The chain's CDR3 is CSVSTTYEQYF. Written as DNA, the CDR3 is TGCAGCGTTTCTACGACCTACGAGCAGTACTTC.

The rearrangement links TRBV19 to TRBJ1-2; weak D call: TRBD1 (5 bases). From germline, CDR1 is LNHDA and CDR2 SQIVND (reference sequence). The CDR3 totals 13 residues. V lost 3 bases and J lost 3, with 8 bases in between. The CDR3 sequence: CASSIRGDYGYTF. For the CDR3, the DNA is TGTGCCAGTAGTATTAGGGGTGACTATGGCTACACCTTC. Drawing the rest from reference TRBV19 and TRBJ1-2, the complete variable domain is DGGITQSPKYLFRKEGQNVTLSCEQNLNHDAMYWYRQDPGQGLRLIYYSQIVNDFQKGDIAEGYSVSREKKESFPLTVTSAQKNPTAFYLCASSIRGDYGYTFGSGTRLTVV.

V and J are TRBV5-5 and TRBJ2-1, with 9 bases lining up with TRBD1. Germline V lookup: CDR1 SGHKS, CDR2 YYEKEE (reference sequence). There are 13 residues in the CDR3. Trimming took 8 bases from V and 4 from J; bases not matched to a gene: 4. The CDR3 is CASTGQGYNEQFF. The CDR3 DNA is TGTGCCAGTACGGGACAGGGTTACAATGAGCAGTTCTTC. The full variable domain, in which reference TRBV5-5 and TRBJ2-1 provide the parts outside the CDR3, is DAGVTQSPTHLIKTRGQQVTLRCSPISGHKSVSWYQQVLGQGPQFIFQYYEKEERGRGNFPDRFSARQFPNYSSELNVNALLLGDSALYLCASTGQGYNEQFFGPGTRLTVL.

There are a few counts of this clonotype. The V gene is TRBV11-2, the J gene TRBJ2-1, with TRBD2 matching 10 bases. The J segment lost 4 bases and the V segment lost 4 bases, leaving 16 bases of the junction unmatched. Germline CDR1 reads SGHAT; CDR2 reads FQNNGV. There are 19 residues in the CDR3. In nucleotides, the CDR3 is TGTGCCAGCAGCTCATTCAGGCCTAGCGGGAGTGAAGGGTACAATGAGCAGTTCTTC. It is translated as CASSSFRPSGSEGYNEQFF.